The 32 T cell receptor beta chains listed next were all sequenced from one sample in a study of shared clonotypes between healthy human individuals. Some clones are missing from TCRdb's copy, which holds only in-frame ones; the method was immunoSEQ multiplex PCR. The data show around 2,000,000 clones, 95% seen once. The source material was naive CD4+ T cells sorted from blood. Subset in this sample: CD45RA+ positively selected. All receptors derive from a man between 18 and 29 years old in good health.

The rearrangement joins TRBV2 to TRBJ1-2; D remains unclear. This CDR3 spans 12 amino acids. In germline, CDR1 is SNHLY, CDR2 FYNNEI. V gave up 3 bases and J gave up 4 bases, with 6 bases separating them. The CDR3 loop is CASSDDGYGYTF. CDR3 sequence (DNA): TGTGCCAGCAGTGACGACGGCTATGGCTACACCTTC.

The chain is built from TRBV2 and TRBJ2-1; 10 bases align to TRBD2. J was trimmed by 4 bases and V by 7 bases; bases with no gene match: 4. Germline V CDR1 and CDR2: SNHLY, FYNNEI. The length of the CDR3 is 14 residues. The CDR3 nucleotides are TGTGCCAGCACCGAGGGACTAGCGTACAATGAGCAGTTCTTC. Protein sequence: CASTEGLAYNEQFF.

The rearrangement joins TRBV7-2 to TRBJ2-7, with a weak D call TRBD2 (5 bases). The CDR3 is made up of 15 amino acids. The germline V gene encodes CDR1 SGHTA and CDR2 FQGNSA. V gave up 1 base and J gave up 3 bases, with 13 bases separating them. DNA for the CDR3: TGTGCCAGCAGCTTAGAGTTCAGCGGAGTCTACGAGCAGTACTTC. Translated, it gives CASSLEFSGVYEQYF.

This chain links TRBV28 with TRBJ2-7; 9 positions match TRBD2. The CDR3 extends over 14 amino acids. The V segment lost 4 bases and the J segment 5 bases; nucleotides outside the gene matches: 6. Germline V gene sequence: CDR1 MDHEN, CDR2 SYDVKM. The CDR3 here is CASSSGTSLHEQYF. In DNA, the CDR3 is TGTGCCAGCAGTTCCGGGACTAGCTTACACGAGCAGTACTTC.

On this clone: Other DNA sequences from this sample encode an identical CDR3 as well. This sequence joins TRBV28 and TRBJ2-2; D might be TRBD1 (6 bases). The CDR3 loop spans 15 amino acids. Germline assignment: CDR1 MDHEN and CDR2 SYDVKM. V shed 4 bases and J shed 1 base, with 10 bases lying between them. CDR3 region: CASSSGQLNTGELFF. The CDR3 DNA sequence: TGTGCCAGCAGTTCCGGACAGCTGAACACCGGGGAGCTGTTTTTT.

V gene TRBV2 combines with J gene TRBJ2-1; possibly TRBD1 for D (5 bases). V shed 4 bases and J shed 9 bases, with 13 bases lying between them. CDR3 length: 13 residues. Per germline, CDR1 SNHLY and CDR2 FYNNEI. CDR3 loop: CASSVDRGGEQFF. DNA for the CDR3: TGTGCCAGCAGTGTTGATAGGGGCGGTGAGCAGTTCTTC. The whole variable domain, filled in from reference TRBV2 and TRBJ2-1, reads EPEVTQTPSHQVTQMGQEVILRCVPISNHLYFYWYRQILGQKVEFLVSFYNNEISEKSEIFDDQFSVERPDGSNFTLKIRSTKLEDSAMYFCASSVDRGGEQFFGPGTRLTVL.

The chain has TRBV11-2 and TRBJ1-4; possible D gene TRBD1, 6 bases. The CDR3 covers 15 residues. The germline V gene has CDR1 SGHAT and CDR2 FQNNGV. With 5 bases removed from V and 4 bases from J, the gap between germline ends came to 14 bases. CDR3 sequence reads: CASSVRPDSNEKLFF. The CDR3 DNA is TGTGCCAGCAGCGTACGGCCGGACAGTAATGAAAAACTGTTTTTT.

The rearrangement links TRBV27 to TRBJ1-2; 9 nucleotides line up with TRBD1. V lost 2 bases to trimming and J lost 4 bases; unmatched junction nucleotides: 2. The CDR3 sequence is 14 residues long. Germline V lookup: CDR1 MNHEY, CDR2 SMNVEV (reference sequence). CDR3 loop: CASSLTGGAYGYTF. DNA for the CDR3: TGTGCCAGCAGTTTAACAGGGGGCGCCTATGGCTACACCTTC.

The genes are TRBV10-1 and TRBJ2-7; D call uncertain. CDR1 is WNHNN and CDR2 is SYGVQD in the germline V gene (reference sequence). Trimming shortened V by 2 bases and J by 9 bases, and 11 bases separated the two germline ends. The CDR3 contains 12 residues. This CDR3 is CASSETEEPQYF. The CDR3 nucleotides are TGCGCCAGCAGTGAGACAGAGGAACCGCAGTACTTC.

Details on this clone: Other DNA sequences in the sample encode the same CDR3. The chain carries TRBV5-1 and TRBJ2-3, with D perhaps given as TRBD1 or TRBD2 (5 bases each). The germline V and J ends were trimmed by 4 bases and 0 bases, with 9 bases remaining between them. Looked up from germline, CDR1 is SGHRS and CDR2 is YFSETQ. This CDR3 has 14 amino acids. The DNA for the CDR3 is TGCGCCAGCAGCCCGGGGCAAAGCACAGATACGCAGTATTTT. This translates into CASSPGQSTDTQYF. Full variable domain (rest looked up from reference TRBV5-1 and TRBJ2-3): KAGVTQTPRYLIKTRGQQVTLSCSPISGHRSVSWYQQTPGQGLQFLFEYFSETQRNKGNFPGRFSGRQFSNSRSEMNVSTLELGDSALYLCASSPGQSTDTQYFGPGTRLTVL.

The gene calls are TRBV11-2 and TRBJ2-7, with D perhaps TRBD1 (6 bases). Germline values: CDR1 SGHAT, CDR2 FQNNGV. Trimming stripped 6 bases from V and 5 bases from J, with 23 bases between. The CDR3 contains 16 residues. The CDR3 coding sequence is TGTGCCAGCAGACCGTACAGGGAGTCGCCTGGCCACGAGCAGTACTTC. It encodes CASRPYRESPGHEQYF.

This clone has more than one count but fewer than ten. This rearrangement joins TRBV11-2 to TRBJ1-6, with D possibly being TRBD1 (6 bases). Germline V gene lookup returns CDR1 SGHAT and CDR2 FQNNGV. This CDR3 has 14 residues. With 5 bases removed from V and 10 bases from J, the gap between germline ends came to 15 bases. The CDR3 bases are TGTGCCAGCAGCACTACAGGGCTGGGATCACCCCTCCACTTT. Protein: CASSTTGLGSPLHF.

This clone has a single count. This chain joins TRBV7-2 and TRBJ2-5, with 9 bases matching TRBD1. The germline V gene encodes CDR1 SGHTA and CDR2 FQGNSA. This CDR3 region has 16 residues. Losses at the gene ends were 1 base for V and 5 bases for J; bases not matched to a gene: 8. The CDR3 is CASSLVGSGQGETQYF. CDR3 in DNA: TGTGCCAGCAGCTTAGTTGGGAGCGGACAGGGGGAGACCCAGTACTTC.

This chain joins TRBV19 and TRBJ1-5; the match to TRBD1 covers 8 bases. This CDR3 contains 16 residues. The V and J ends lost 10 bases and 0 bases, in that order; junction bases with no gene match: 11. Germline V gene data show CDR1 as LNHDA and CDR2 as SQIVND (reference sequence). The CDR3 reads CATQTGDWYSNQPQHF. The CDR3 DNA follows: TGTGCCACCCAGACAGGGGATTGGTATAGCAATCAGCCCCAGCATTTT.

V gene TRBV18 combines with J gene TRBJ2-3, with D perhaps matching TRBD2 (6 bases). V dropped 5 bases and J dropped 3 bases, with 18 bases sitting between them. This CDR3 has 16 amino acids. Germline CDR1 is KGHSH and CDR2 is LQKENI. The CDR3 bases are TGTGCCAGCTCATCGCCGACTAGTATCGGAACAGATACGCAGTATTTT. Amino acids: CASSSPTSIGTDTQYF.

As DNA, the CDR3 is TGCGCCAGCAGCTTACGGTCCGCTACCTTTCAAGAGACCCAGTACTTC. This encodes CASSLRSATFQETQYF. This chain connects TRBV5-1 to TRBJ2-5; D not resolved. Trimming pared 2 bases from V and 2 bases from J, leaving 16 bases between. The germline gives CDR1 SGHRS, CDR2 YFSETQ. This CDR3 has 16 residues.

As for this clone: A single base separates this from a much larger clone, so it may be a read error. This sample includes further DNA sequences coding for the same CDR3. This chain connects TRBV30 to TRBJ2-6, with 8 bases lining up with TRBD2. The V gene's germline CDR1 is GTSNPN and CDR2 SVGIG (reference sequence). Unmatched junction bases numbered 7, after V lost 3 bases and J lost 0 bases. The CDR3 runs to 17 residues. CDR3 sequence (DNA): TGTGCCTGGAGCGTTAGCGGGGTTTTCTCTGGGGCCAACGTCCTGACTTTC. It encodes CAWSVSGVFSGANVLTF.

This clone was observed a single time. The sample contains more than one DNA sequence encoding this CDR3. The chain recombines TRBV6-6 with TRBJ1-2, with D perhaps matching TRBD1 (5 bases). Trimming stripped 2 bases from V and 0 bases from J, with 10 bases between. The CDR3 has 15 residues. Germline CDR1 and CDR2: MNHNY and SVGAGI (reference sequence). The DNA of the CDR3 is TGTGCCAGCAGTTACGTGCAAGGGGCTAACTATGGCTACACCTTC. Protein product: CASSYVQGANYGYTF.

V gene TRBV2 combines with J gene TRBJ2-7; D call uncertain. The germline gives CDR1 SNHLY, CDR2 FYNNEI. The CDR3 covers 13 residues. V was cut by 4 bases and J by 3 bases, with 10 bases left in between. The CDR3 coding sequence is TGTGCCAGCAGTGTCCTCGACGGCTACGAGCAGTACTTC. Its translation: CASSVLDGYEQYF.

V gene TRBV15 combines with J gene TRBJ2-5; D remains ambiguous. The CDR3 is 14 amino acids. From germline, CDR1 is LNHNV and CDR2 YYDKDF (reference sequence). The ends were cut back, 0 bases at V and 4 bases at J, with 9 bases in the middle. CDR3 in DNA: TGTGCCACCAGCAGAGATTGGGGTTTAGAGACCCAGTACTTC. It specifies CATSRDWGLETQYF. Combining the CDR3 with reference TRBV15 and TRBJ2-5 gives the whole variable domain DAMVIQNPRYQVTQFGKPVTLSCSQTLNHNVMYWYQQKSSQAPKLLFHYYDKDFNNEADTPDNFQSRRPNTSFCFLDIRSPGLGDTAMYLCATSRDWGLETQYFGPGTRLLVL.

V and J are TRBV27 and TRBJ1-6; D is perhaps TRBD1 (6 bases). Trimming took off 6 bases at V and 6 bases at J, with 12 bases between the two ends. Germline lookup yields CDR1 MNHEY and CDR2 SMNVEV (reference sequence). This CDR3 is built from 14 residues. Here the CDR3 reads CASRSGTFNSPLHF. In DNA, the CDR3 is TGTGCCAGCAGGTCCGGGACATTTAATTCACCCCTCCACTTT.

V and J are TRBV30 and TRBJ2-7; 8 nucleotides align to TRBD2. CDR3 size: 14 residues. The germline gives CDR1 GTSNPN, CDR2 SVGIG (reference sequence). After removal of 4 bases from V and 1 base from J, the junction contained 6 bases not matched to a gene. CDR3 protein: CAWNGGGPSYEQYF. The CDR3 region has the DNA TGTGCCTGGAATGGCGGGGGGCCTTCCTACGAGCAGTACTTC.

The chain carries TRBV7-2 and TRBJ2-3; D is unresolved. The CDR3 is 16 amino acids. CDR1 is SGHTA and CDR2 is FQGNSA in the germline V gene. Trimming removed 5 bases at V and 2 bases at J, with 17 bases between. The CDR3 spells CASSRPDSLSTDTQYF. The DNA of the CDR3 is TGTGCCAGCAGCCGTCCGGATTCCCTCTCCACAGATACGCAGTATTTT. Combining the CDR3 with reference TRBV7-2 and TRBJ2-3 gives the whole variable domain GAGVSQSPSNKVTEKGKDVELRCDPISGHTALYWYRQSLGQGLEFLIYFQGNSAPDKSGLPSDRFSAERTGGSVSTLTIQRTQQEDSAVYLCASSRPDSLSTDTQYFGPGTRLTVL.

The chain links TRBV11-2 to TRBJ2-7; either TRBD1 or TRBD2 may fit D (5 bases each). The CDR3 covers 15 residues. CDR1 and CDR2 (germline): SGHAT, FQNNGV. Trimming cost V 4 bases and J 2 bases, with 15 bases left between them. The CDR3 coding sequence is TGTGCCAGCAGCTCCACGAGGGGAGACGCCTACGAGCAGTACTTC. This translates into CASSSTRGDAYEQYF.

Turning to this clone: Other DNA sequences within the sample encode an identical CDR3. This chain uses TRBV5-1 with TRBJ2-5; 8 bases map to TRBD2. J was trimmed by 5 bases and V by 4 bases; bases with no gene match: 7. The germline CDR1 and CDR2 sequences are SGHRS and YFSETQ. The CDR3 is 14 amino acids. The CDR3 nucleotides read TGCGCCAGCAGCCCGGGGGGGCCCGGGGAGACCCAGTACTTC. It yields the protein CASSPGGPGETQYF.

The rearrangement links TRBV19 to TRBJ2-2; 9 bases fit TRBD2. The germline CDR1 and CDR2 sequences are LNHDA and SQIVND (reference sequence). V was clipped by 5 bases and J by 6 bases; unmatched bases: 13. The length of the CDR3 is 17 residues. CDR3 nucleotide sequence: TGTGCCAGTAGTTCCGCGGGGATTAGCGGGAGTCCCGGGGAGCTGTTTTTT. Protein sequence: CASSSAGISGSPGELFF.

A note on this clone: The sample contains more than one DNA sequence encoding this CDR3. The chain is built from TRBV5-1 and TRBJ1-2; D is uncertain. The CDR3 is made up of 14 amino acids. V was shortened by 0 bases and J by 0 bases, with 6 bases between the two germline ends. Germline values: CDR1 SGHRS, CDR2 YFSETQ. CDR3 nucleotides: TGCGCCAGCAGCTTGGACGGATCTAACTATGGCTACACCTTC. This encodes CASSLDGSNYGYTF.

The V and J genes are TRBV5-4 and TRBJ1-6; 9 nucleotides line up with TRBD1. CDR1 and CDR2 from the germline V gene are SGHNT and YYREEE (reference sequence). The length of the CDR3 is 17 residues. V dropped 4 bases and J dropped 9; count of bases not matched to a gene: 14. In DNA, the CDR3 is TGTGCCAGCAGCCGGGGCGGTGGGAGACAGGGGGTTTCACCCCTCCACTTT. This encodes CASSRGGGRQGVSPLHF.

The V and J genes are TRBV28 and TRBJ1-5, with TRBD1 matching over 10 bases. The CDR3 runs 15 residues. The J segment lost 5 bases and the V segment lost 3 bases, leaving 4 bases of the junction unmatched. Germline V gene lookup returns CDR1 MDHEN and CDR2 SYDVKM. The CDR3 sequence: CASSFRGTGDQPQHF. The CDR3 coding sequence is TGTGCCAGCAGTTTTCGCGGGACAGGGGATCAGCCCCAGCATTTT.

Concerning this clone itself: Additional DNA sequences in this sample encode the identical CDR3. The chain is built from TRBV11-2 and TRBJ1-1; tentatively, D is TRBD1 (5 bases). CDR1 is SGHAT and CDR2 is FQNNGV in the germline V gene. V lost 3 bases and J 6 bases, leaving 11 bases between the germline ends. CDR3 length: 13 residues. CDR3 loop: CASSLGEVAEAFF. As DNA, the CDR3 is TGTGCCAGCAGCTTGGGGGAAGTCGCTGAAGCTTTCTTT.

The DNA of the CDR3 is TGCGCCAGCAGCCAAGAGGGGGGGAGGCAGTTCTTC. Encoded protein: CASSQEGGRQFF. The rearrangement joins TRBV4-1 to TRBJ2-1, with 7 bases that match TRBD2. V was clipped by 0 bases and J by 12 bases; unmatched bases: 2. The CDR3 is made up of 12 amino acids. Germline values: CDR1 MGHRA, CDR2 YSYEKL.

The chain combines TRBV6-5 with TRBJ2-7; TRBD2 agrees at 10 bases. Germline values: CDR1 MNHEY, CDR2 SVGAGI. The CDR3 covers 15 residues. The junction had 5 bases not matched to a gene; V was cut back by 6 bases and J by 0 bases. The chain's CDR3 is CASSQTSGPSYEQYF. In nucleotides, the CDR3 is TGTGCCAGCAGCCAGACTAGCGGGCCCTCCTACGAGCAGTACTTC.